In this sample, the clone carrying this T cell receptor beta chain turned up many times. TCRdb processed the 5' RACE reads anew with MiXCR; each CDR3 protein has one entry. Altogether tens of thousands of distinct CDR3 sequences are present, roughly 4% being singletons, with the ten largest covering around 2.2%. CDR3 length equals 14 residues. With 0 bases removed from V and 4 bases from J, the gap between germline ends came to 10 bases. Germline values: CDR1 SGHRS, CDR2 YFSETQ. This sample is part of a study of neurological immune-mediated disorders. This TCR was sampled from a woman between 50 and 59 years old with multiple sclerosis. Input material: PBMCs. This chain uses TRBV5-1 with TRBJ1-2; no reliable D call. In DNA form, the CDR3 reads TGCGCCAGCAGCTTGGCCTCCGGGAGCTATGGCTACACCTTC. It translates to CASSLASGSYGYTF.